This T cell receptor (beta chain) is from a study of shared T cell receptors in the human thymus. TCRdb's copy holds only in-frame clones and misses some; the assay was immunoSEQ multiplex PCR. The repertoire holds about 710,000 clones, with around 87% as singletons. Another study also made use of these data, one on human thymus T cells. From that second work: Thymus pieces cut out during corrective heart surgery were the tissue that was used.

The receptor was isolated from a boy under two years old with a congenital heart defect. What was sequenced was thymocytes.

DNA of the CDR3: TGTGCCGTGGCTCAAGGGGTATACCAAGAGACCCAGTACTTC. Translation gives CAVAQGVYQETQYF. V and J are TRBV10-3 and TRBJ2-5; D is perhaps TRBD1 (5 bases). The germline V gene encodes CDR1 ENHRY and CDR2 SYGVKD. The CDR3 length is 14 residues. Trimming cost V 11 bases and J 0 bases, with 16 bases left between them.